A selection of T cell receptor beta chains follows, all from one sample in a study of blood T cells in healthy people across ages. MiXCR was run by TCRdb on the 5' RACE reads, yielding one entry per CDR3 protein. This sample carries over 1,500,000 distinct CDR3 sequences, roughly 43% of them seen once, and the ten largest clones take 23%. Sequencing used blood. The source is a human donor in good health. Each CDR3 is given with its conserved first and last residue. A clone size is listed for some rows: how often the clone was seen (once, few, many), or a class if it is expanded.

len,v_gene,j_gene,abundance,CDR3aa
16,TRBV6-5,TRBJ2-5,.,CASTKWLAGGQETQYF
14,TRBV6-5,TRBJ1-2,few,CASSKRDRGSYYTF
19,TRBV9,TRBJ2-6,.,CASSGGVVTSSSGANVLTF
16,TRBV24-1,TRBJ2-1,few,CATSDLERSSYNEQFF
16,TRBV7-2,TRBJ1-2,.,CASSPHYGQGDYGYTF
14,TRBV9,.,.,CASSQTGLEETQYF
12,TRBV9,TRBJ2-1,.,CASSGLAGEQFF
14,TRBV6-5,TRBJ1-1,few,CASRYWGKDTEAFF
22,TRBV11-2,TRBJ1-2,.,CASSPPLGEQFFGPGAIDGYTF
14,TRBV20-1,TRBJ2-5,.,CSASRGAQQETQYF
16,TRBV9,TRBJ1-6,.,CASSVSTGLNNSPLHF
16,TRBV6-2/TRBV6-3,TRBJ1-1,few,CASTPNRGAYGTEAFF
13,TRBV29-1,TRBJ1-4,.,CSASGTLNEKLFF
16,TRBV4-3,TRBJ1-4,.,CASSQDPGTGDEKLFF
15,TRBV19,TRBJ2-2,.,CASSTDLEITGELFF
15,TRBV7-2,TRBJ1-4,few,CASSPRSGYGEKLFF
15,TRBV7-9,TRBJ2-7,.,CASSPRRSQPYEQYF
15,TRBV4-3,TRBJ2-1,few,CASSQDGHSYNEQFF
14,TRBV10-2,TRBJ1-1,.,CASSEDLAPSEAFF
20,TRBV29-1,TRBJ1-2,few,CSVGDGLAQGPVGSNYDYTF
13,TRBV13,TRBJ1-1,.,CASSRTGLTEAFF
13,TRBV20-1,TRBJ2-3,few,CSATGSNTDTQYF
16,TRBV7-9,TRBJ2-1,few,CASSLPAGASYNEQFF
14,TRBV20-1,TRBJ2-5,few,CSAISGGMVETQYF
11,TRBV5-1,TRBJ1-1,once,CASSLGQMAFF
13,TRBV7-9,TRBJ2-1,few,CASSFEGDYEQFF
16,TRBV12-3/TRBV12-4,TRBJ2-2,.,CASKPQQGSNTGELFF
14,TRBV29-1,TRBJ2-6,many,CSVDVASGANVLTF
15,TRBV4-3,TRBJ2-3,.,CASSQGTSYTDTQYF
13,TRBV12-3/TRBV12-4,TRBJ2-3,.,CASAAGGPDTQYF